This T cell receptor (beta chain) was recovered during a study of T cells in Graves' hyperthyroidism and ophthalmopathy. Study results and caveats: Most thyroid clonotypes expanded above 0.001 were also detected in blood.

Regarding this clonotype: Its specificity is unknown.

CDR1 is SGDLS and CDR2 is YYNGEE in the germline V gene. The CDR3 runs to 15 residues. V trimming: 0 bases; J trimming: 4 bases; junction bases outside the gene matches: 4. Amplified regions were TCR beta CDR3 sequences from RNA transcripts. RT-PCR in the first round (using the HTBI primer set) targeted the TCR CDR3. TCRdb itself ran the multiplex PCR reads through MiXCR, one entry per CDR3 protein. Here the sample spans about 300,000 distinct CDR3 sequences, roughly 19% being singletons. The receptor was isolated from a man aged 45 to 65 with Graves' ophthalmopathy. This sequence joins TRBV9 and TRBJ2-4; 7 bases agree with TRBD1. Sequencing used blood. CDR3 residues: CASSVDPGGKNIQYF. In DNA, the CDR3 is TGTGCCAGCAGCGTAGACCCAGGGGGTAAAAACATTCAGTACTTC.